A selection of T cell receptor beta chains follows, all from one sample in a study of CD8 T cells in ankylosing spondylitis. TCRdb re-called the 5' RACE reads through MiXCR, storing one row per CDR3 protein. The sample yields just under 550,000 distinct CDR3 sequences, roughly 13% seen once. Sample: blood, either unsorted or a sorted T cell fraction (not recorded which). Receptor source: a male donor with ankylosing spondylitis. The CDR3 runs from the conserved cysteine through the conserved F or W. The D gene is left open where the match is weak. Clone size is not always given. Where it is, it says once, few, many or a class for expanded clones.

D	J	size	V	CDR3	DNA
.	TRBJ2-1	.	TRBV5-1	CASSLGSSGQRYNEQFF	TGCGCCAGCAGCTTGGGATCCAGCGGCCAACGATACAATGAGCAGTTCTTC
.	TRBJ2-1	few	TRBV11-3	CASSGQSATRGNEQFF	TGTGCCAGCAGCGGCCAGAGTGCAACGCGGGGCAATGAGCAGTTCTTC
TRBD2	TRBJ2-1	few	TRBV7-9	CASSPGTGGNSYNEQFF	TGTGCCAGCAGCCCCGGGACGGGGGGGAACTCCTACAATGAGCAGTTCTTC
.	TRBJ2-5	.	TRBV5-8	CASSLIGGLETQYF	TGTGCCAGCAGCTTGATTGGAGGTTTGGAGACCCAGTACTTC
.	TRBJ2-3	many	TRBV2	CASSVRANLLDTQYF	TGTGCCAGCAGTGTTCGGGCTAACCTTCTAGATACGCAGTATTTT
.	TRBJ1-1	few	TRBV10-2	CASSVGRNTEAFF	TGCGCCAGCAGCGTGGGACGGAACACTGAAGCTTTCTTT
TRBD1	TRBJ1-4	few	TRBV7-2	CASSFTGANEKLFF	TGTGCCAGCAGCTTTACAGGGGCTAATGAAAAACTGTTTTTT
.	TRBJ2-1	.	TRBV18	CASSWGDPYNEQFF	TGTGCCAGCTCGTGGGGGGACCCCTACAATGAGCAGTTCTTC
TRBD2	TRBJ2-7	few	TRBV11-2	CASSLGVAGVDYEQYF	TGTGCCAGCAGCTTAGGTGTAGCGGGAGTAGACTACGAGCAGTACTTC
.	TRBJ2-2	.	TRBV11-3	CASSLILSTGELFF	TGTGCCAGCAGCCTCATCTTATCCACCGGGGAGCTGTTTTTT
TRBD1	TRBJ1-5	.	TRBV12-3/TRBV12-4	CASRAAQGEDNQPQHF	TGTGCCAGCAGAGCGGCACAGGGGGAGGACAATCAGCCCCAGCATTTT
.	TRBJ2-6	.	TRBV5-1	CASSLKRTSGANVLTF	TGCGCCAGCAGCTTGAAGCGGACCTCTGGGGCCAACGTCCTGACTTTC
.	TRBJ2-1	.	TRBV5-5	CASSRVGTPNANEQFF	TGTGCCAGCAGCCGAGTGGGGACTCCCAATGCGAATGAGCAGTTCTTC
TRBD2	TRBJ2-1	once	TRBV9	CASSARLAGRVSDEQFF	TGTGCCAGCAGCGCCCGTCTAGCGGGACGGGTGAGCGATGAGCAGTTCTTC
TRBD1	TRBJ1-1	few	TRBV6-1	CASEDRGRNTEAFF	TGTGCCAGCGAGGACAGGGGGCGGAACACTGAAGCTTTCTTT
.	TRBJ2-7	few	TRBV12-3/TRBV12-4	CASSLNFGRGEQYF	TGTGCCAGCAGTCTCAACTTCGGACGCGGGGAGCAGTACTTC
.	TRBJ1-5	many	TRBV2	CATSPWGYSNQPQHF	TGTGCCACCTCCCCTTGGGGTTATAGCAATCAGCCCCAGCATTTT
.	TRBJ2-1	.	TRBV3-1	CASTDRYNEQFF	TGTGCCAGCACTGACAGGTACAATGAGCAGTTCTTC
.	TRBJ2-6	few	TRBV4-2	CASSPVVQGSPGANVLTF	TGTGCCAGCAGCCCGGTAGTGCAGGGTTCCCCTGGGGCCAACGTCCTGACTTTC
TRBD1	TRBJ1-3	few	TRBV29-1	CSVARTDRGGGNTIYF	TGCAGCGTTGCCCGTACGGACAGGGGAGGTGGAAACACCATATATTTT
.	TRBJ1-1	few	TRBV29-1	CSTPGHTFGSFEAFF	TGCAGCACTCCGGGACACACATTCGGGAGTTTTGAAGCTTTCTTT
.	TRBJ2-2	many	TRBV6-5	CASSIEYRASGELFF	TGTGCCAGCAGTATAGAGTACAGGGCCTCCGGGGAGCTGTTTTTT
TRBD1	TRBJ1-2	few	TRBV27	CASSRSFGTDYGYTF	TGTGCCAGCAGTCGATCCTTCGGGACAGACTATGGCTACACCTTC
.	TRBJ1-5	.	TRBV11-2	CASSWDVIQPQHF	TGTGCCAGCAGCTGGGACGTTATTCAGCCCCAGCATTTT
.	TRBJ1-1	.	TRBV5-1	CASSLQQYDEAFF	TGCGCCAGCAGCTTGCAACAGTACGATGAAGCTTTCTTT